A selection of T cell receptor beta chains follows, all from one sample in a study of CD8 T cells in Susac syndrome. Using its own MiXCR run on the immunoSEQ multiplex PCR reads, TCRdb lists one record per CDR3 protein. The table records a few hundred thousand distinct CDR3 sequences, about 95% of them present only once. Sequenced material: CD4+ T cells from PBMCs. These receptors originate from a human donor with multiple sclerosis. The CDR3 runs from the conserved cysteine through the conserved F or W. The order of the fields is clone size, J gene, V gene, D gene, CDR3 protein, CDR3 DNA. A D gene is named only where the DNA matches it firmly. The size entry is marked missing in some rows and otherwise reads once, few, many or a size class.

- | TRBJ2-2 | TRBV7-9 | - | CASSGTANTGELFF | TGTGCCAGCAGCGGGACGGCGAACACCGGGGAGCTGTTTTTT
once | TRBJ2-7 | TRBV20-1 | - | CSVLARSYEQYF | TGCAGTGTCCTCGCCAGGTCCTACGAGCAGTACTTC
- | TRBJ2-7 | TRBV23-1 | - | CASSQFQGRHYSYEQYF | TGCGCCAGCAGTCAATTTCAGGGGCGACACTACTCCTACGAGCAGTACTTC
few | TRBJ2-7 | TRBV20-1 | - | CSARERFEQYF | TGCAGTGCTAGGGAGAGGTTCGAGCAGTACTTC
- | TRBJ1-2 | TRBV29-1 | - | CSVRDGAISYGYTF | TGCAGCGTTCGAGACGGGGCAATATCCTATGGCTACACCTTC
- | TRBJ2-1 | TRBV29-1 | - | CSVGLAQIHNEQFF | TGCAGCGTTGGGCTAGCGCAAATCCACAATGAGCAGTTCTTC
- | TRBJ2-3 | TRBV7-3 | TRBD1 | CASSPGTGSLTQYF | TGTGCCAGCAGCCCCGGGACAGGGTCTCTTACGCAGTATTTT
- | TRBJ2-3 | TRBV9 | - | CASSKRQATVGSDTQYF | TGTGCCAGCAGCAAAAGACAGGCCACCGTCGGTTCGGATACGCAGTATTTT
- | TRBJ1-6 | TRBV25-1 | - | CASSELWNSPLHF | TGTGCCAGCAGTGAATTGTGGAATTCACCCCTCCACTTT
- | TRBJ1-2 | TRBV2 | TRBD1 | CASSELGQVNYGYTF | TGTGCCAGCAGTGAACTAGGACAGGTTAACTATGGCTACACCTTC
- | TRBJ1-2 | TRBV20-1 | - | CSANRDTSNYGYTF | TGCAGTGCTAACCGGGACACATCTAACTATGGCTACACCTTC
- | TRBJ1-2 | TRBV15 | - | CATSDSGEPGYGYTF | TGTGCCACCAGCGATTCAGGGGAGCCGGGCTATGGCTACACCTTC
- | TRBJ1-6 | TRBV20-1 | - | CSAPAYQGSPVTPLHF | TGCAGTGCACCCGCCTACCAGGGGTCCCCTGTTACACCCCTCCACTTT
- | TRBJ2-2 | TRBV19 | TRBD1 | CASSGDRAYTGELFF | TGTGCCAGTAGCGGGGACAGGGCGTATACCGGGGAGCTGTTTTTT
- | TRBJ2-1 | TRBV7-9 | - | CASSLRRGSYNEQFF | TGTGCCAGCAGCCTGCGGAGGGGCTCCTACAATGAGCAGTTCTTC
- | TRBJ2-7 | TRBV6-5 | - | CASSYLFRGADEQYF | TGTGCCAGCAGTTATCTCTTTAGGGGGGCCGACGAGCAGTACTTC
- | TRBJ2-3 | TRBV7-2 | TRBD1 | CASSWTGTSTDTQYF | TGTGCCAGCAGCTGGACAGGAACTAGCACAGATACGCAGTATTTT
- | TRBJ1-1 | TRBV11-3 | - | CASSQDSTEAFF | TGTGCCAGCAGCCAGGACAGCACTGAAGCTTTCTTT